The sequence of this T cell receptor (gamma chain) was determined in a study of γδ T cells in repeated Plasmodium falciparum infection. Whole-study findings and limits: Vgamma9/Vdelta2+ T cells showed a stable polyclonal repertoire with shared TCRgamma sequences.

On this clone itself: Its specificity is unknown. A single base is all that separates this from a far larger clone, so a read error is likely. At the DNA level, this CDR3 is encoded by other sequences in the same sample as well.

TCRdb re-called the multiplex PCR reads with CATT. The sample lists a few thousand gamma-chain clones; about 3.5% were seen once. Bulk repertoires came from Vgamma9/Vdelta2+ or Vdelta2-negative gammadelta T cells flow-sorted from PBMC. The CDR3 loop spans 15 amino acids. Germline V gene data show CDR1 as GITISATS and CDR2 as ISYDGTV (reference sequence). This TCR came from a pool of human donors (malaria-infected and uninfected, not separated). Material for sequencing was gamma-delta T cells from blood. The chain uses TRGV9 and TRGJP. TCRdb lists no J gene, so it was determined here by aligning the DNA to germline. CDR3 coding DNA: TGTGCCTTGTGGTCGCAAGAGCTGGGCAAAAAAATCAAGGTATTT. This gives the protein CALWSQELGKKIKVF.